This T cell receptor beta chain was observed in a study of OX40 agonist ivuxolimab in advanced cancers. Study information: Patients received ivuxolimab, an intravenous treatment, every 2 weeks at 0.01 to 10 mg/kg.

Drawing of blood for sampling happened at baseline, at cycle 4 day 1, and at cycle 7 day 1. A word on this clone: What it binds is unknown.

The study's findings and limits: CD4+ and CD8+ blood T cells expanded clonally by week 6 at 0.1 to 3.0 mg/kg.

Sequencing was performed with immunoSEQ multiplex PCR; in TCRdb, only in-frame clones are kept and a portion is missing. The table lists about 68,000 clones, under 90% of them singletons. J lost 5 bases, V lost 7 bases, and 6 bases had no gene match. Per the germline V gene, CDR1 is SGDLS and CDR2 is YYNGEE. The CDR3 sequence is 13 residues long. This sequence was found in an adult with an advanced solid tumor such as melanoma, head and neck, liver or kidney cancer. This rearrangement joins TRBV9 to TRBJ2-1; 7 bases are a match to TRBD1. This sample comprised CD4+ or CD8+ T cells sorted from blood, obtained in a trial of the OX40 agonist ivuxolimab. This CDR3 reads CASSGGAHNEQFF. CDR3 DNA: TGTGCCAGCTCAGGGGGAGCGCACAATGAGCAGTTCTTC.